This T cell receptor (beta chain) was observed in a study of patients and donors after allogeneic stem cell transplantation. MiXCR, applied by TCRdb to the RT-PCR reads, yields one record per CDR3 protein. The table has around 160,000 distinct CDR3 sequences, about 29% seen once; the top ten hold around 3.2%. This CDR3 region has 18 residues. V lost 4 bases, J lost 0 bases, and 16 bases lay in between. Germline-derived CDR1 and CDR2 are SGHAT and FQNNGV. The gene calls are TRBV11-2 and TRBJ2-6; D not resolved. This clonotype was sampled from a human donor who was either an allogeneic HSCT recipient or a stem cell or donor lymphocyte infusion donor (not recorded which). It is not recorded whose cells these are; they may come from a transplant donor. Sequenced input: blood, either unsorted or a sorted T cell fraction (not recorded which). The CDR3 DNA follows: TGTGCCAGCAGCTCTGGGCTTGAGCGCTACTCTGGGGCCAACGTCCTGACTTTC. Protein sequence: CASSSGLERYSGANVLTF.